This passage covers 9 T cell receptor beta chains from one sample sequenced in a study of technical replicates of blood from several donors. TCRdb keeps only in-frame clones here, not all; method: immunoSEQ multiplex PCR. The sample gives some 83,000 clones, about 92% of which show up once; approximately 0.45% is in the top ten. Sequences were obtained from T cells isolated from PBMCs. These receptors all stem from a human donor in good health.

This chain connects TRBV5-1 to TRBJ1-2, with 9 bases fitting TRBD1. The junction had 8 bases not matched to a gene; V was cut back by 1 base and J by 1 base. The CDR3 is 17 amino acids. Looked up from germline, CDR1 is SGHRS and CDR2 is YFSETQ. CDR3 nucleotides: TGCGCCAGCAGCTTGACGACAGGGGGGTCTCTTAACTATGGCTACACCTTC. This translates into CASSLTTGGSLNYGYTF. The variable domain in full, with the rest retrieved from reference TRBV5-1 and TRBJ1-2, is KAGVTQTPRYLIKTRGQQVTLSCSPISGHRSVSWYQQTPGQGLQFLFEYFSETQRNKGNFPGRFSGRQFSNSRSEMNVSTLELGDSALYLCASSLTTGGSLNYGYTFGSGTRLTVV.

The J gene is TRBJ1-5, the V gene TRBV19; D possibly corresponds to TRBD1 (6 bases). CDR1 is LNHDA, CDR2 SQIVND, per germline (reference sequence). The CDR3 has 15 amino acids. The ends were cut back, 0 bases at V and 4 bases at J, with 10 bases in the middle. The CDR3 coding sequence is TGTGCCAGTAGTATAGATTATCAGGGGAATCAGCCCCAGCATTTT. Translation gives CASSIDYQGNQPQHF.

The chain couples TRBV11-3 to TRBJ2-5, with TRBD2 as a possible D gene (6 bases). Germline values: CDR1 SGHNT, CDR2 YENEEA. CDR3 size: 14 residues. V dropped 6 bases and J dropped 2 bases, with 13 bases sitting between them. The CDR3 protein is CASRTRGTQETQYF. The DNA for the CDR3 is TGTGCCAGCAGAACTCGAGGGACTCAAGAGACCCAGTACTTC. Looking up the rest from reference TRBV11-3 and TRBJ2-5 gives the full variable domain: EAGVVQSPRYKIIEKKQPVAFWCNPISGHNTLYWYLQNLGQGPELLIRYENEEAVDDSQLPKDRFSAERLKGVDSTLKIQPAELGDSAVYLCASRTRGTQETQYFGPGTRLLVL.

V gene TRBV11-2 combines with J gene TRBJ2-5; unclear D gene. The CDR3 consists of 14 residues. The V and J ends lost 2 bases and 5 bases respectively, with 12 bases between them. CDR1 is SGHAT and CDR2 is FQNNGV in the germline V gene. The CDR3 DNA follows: TGTGCCAGCAGCTTAAACTCTTTCAAGGAGACCCAGTACTTC. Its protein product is CASSLNSFKETQYF. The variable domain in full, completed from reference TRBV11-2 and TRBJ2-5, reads EAGVAQSPRYKIIEKRQSVAFWCNPISGHATLYWYQQILGQGPKLLIQFQNNGVVDDSQLPKDRFSAERLKGVDSTLKIQPAKLEDSAVYLCASSLNSFKETQYFGPGTRLLVL.

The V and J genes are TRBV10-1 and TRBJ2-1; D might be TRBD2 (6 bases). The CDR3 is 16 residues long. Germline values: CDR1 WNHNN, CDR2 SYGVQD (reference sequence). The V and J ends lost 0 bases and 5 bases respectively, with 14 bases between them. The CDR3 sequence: CASSESVRDLNNEQFF. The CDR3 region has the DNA TGCGCCAGCAGTGAGTCGGTGCGGGATTTGAACAATGAGCAGTTCTTC.

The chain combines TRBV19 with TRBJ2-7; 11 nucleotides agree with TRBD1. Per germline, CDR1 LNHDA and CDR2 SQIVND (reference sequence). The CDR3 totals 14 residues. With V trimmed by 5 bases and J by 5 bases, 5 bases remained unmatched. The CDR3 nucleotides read TGTGCCAGTAGTCTCGGACAGGGGGCCAACGAGCAGTACTTC. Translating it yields CASSLGQGANEQYF.

CDR3 coding DNA: TGCGCCAGCAGTTTTGCGGGAGCTCCCACAGATACGCAGTATTTT. Translated: CASSFAGAPTDTQYF. V usage is TRBV4-3 and J usage is TRBJ2-3, with TRBD2 matching 7 bases. Looked up from germline, CDR1 is LGHNA and CDR2 is YSLEER. Trimming cost V 6 bases and J 2 bases; bases outside gene matches: 8. The CDR3 has 15 amino acids.

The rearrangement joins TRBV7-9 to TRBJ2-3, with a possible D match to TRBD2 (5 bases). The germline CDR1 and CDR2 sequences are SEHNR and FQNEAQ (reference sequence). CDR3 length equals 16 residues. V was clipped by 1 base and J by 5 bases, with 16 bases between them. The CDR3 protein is CASSLGSSIVEDTQYF. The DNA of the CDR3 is TGTGCCAGCAGCTTAGGGTCTAGCATCGTAGAAGATACGCAGTATTTT.

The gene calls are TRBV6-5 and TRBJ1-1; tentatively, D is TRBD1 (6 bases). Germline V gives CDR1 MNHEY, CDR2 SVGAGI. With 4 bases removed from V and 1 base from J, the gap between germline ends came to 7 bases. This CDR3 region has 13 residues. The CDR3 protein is CASSWDTNTEAFF. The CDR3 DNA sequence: TGTGCCAGCAGTTGGGACACGAACACTGAAGCTTTCTTT.